Listed below are T cell receptor beta chains from one sample, sequenced in a study of post-analysis software for immune sequencing data. MiXCR, applied by TCRdb to the PCR reads, yields one record per CDR3 protein. This sample yields hundreds of thousands of distinct CDR3 sequences, of which 55% to 60% are seen a single time; 11% belongs to the top ten. Sample: blood. The origin of the receptors is a girl aged 2 to 9 with multiple sclerosis. Each CDR3 is given with its conserved first and last residue. The D gene is left open where the match is weak. The size entry is marked missing in some rows and otherwise reads once, few, many or a size class.

J: TRBJ2-7
size: .
D: TRBD2
V: TRBV20-1
CDR3: CSAILAGRSYEQYF
DNA: TGCAGTGCCATACTAGCGGGAAGGTCCTACGAGCAGTACTTC

J: TRBJ2-1
size: .
D: .
V: TRBV6-2/TRBV6-3
CDR3: CATAGTLVNEQFF
DNA: TGTGCCACCGCCGGGACTCTCGTAAATGAGCAGTTCTTC

J: TRBJ2-5
size: .
D: TRBD1
V: TRBV24-1
CDR3: CATSDLGTAQETQYF
DNA: TGTGCCACCAGTGATTTGGGGACAGCTCAAGAGACCCAGTACTTC

J: TRBJ2-1
size: few
D: TRBD2
V: TRBV29-1
CDR3: CSVNSALAGYNEQFF
DNA: TGCAGCGTTAATTCGGCACTAGCGGGATACAATGAGCAGTTCTTC

J: TRBJ2-3
size: few
D: .
V: TRBV7-2
CDR3: CASSPIGSVADTQYF
DNA: TGTGCCAGCAGCCCGATAGGTAGTGTCGCAGATACGCAGTATTTT

J: TRBJ2-1
size: few
D: TRBD2
V: TRBV18
CDR3: CASSPPGLARGNEQFF
DNA: TGTGCCAGCTCACCACCGGGACTAGCCAGGGGGAATGAGCAGTTCTTC

J: TRBJ2-3
size: .
D: .
V: TRBV4-3
CDR3: CASSQDWASAYTDTQYF
DNA: TGCGCCAGCAGCCAAGATTGGGCTAGCGCCTACACAGATACGCAGTATTTT

J: TRBJ1-4
size: .
D: .
V: TRBV7-9
CDR3: CASNQGVGEKLFF
DNA: TGTGCCAGCAACCAAGGAGTAGGTGAAAAACTGTTTTTT

J: TRBJ1-1
size: .
D: .
V: TRBV5-1
CDR3: CASRVTDGPTEAFF
DNA: TGCGCCAGCAGAGTGACCGACGGACCCACTGAAGCTTTCTTT

J: TRBJ2-7
size: .
D: TRBD2
V: TRBV20-1
CDR3: CSAALLAGGPFHEQYF
DNA: TGCAGTGCCGCCCTACTAGCGGGAGGGCCCTTCCACGAGCAGTACTTC

J: TRBJ1-2
size: .
D: .
V: TRBV12-3/TRBV12-4
CDR3: CASSSRGGSYGYTF
DNA: TGTGCCAGCAGCTCTCGAGGGGGTTCCTATGGCTACACCTTC

J: TRBJ1-4
size: .
D: TRBD1
V: TRBV7-9
CDR3: CASSFQGGSNEKLFF
DNA: TGTGCCAGCAGCTTTCAGGGGGGATCTAATGAAAAACTGTTTTTT

J: TRBJ2-1
size: .
D: .
V: TRBV12-3/TRBV12-4
CDR3: CASGGGSTNEQFF
DNA: TGTGCCAGTGGTGGAGGGAGTACCAATGAGCAGTTCTTC

J: TRBJ2-5
size: .
D: .
V: TRBV12-3/TRBV12-4
CDR3: CASSLKSWYGSEQYF
DNA: TGTGCCAGCAGTTTAAAGTCCTGGTATGGGAGTGAGCAGTACTTC

J: TRBJ2-3
size: .
D: TRBD2
V: TRBV9
CDR3: CASSVGNSGRADTQYF
DNA: TGTGCCAGCAGCGTAGGTAATAGCGGGAGGGCGGATACGCAGTATTTT

J: TRBJ2-7
size: .
D: .
V: TRBV6-6
CDR3: CASSYGGLKAEQYF
DNA: TGTGCCAGCAGTTACGGAGGGCTGAAAGCCGAGCAGTACTTC

J: TRBJ2-7
size: .
D: .
V: TRBV6-1
CDR3: CASTTPGDSYEQYF
DNA: TGTGCCAGCACCACCCCGGGGGACTCCTACGAGCAGTACTTC

J: TRBJ2-5
size: .
D: TRBD2
V: TRBV29-1
CDR3: CSVEGGSPSQETQYF
DNA: TGCAGCGTTGAGGGAGGGTCACCATCCCAAGAGACCCAGTACTTC

J: TRBJ1-2
size: .
D: .
V: TRBV6-1
CDR3: CASSDTGYGYTF
DNA: TGTGCCAGCAGCGATACAGGGTATGGCTACACCTTC

J: TRBJ2-3
size: few
D: .
V: TRBV6-5
CDR3: CASTGRYTDTQYF
DNA: TGTGCCAGCACGGGGCGGTACACAGATACGCAGTATTTT

J: TRBJ2-7
size: .
D: .
V: TRBV12-3/TRBV12-4
CDR3: CASKFVGSYEQYF
DNA: TGTGCCAGCAAGTTCGTGGGGTCCTACGAGCAGTACTTC

J: TRBJ2-2
size: .
D: TRBD2
V: TRBV20-1
CDR3: CSAPRLAGSTGELFF
DNA: TGCAGTGCTCCTAGACTAGCGGGGTCCACCGGGGAGCTGTTTTTT

J: TRBJ2-3
size: .
D: TRBD1
V: TRBV10-3
CDR3: CAISSDRGTDTQYF
DNA: TGTGCCATCAGTTCGGACAGGGGCACAGATACGCAGTATTTT

J: TRBJ2-6
size: .
D: TRBD1
V: TRBV12-3/TRBV12-4
CDR3: CASSPRTGTTGANVLTF
DNA: TGTGCCAGCAGTCCCCGGACAGGGACGACTGGGGCCAACGTCCTGACTTTC

J: TRBJ2-1
size: .
D: .
V: TRBV27
CDR3: CASGPRTSYNEQFF
DNA: TGTGCCAGCGGACCGAGGACATCCTACAATGAGCAGTTCTTC

J: TRBJ2-5
size: .
D: TRBD1
V: TRBV15
CDR3: CATSRDGTGVETQYF
DNA: TGTGCCACCAGCAGAGATGGGACAGGGGTGGAGACCCAGTACTTC

J: TRBJ2-5
size: .
D: TRBD2
V: TRBV3-1
CDR3: CASSQERAGGRETQYF
DNA: TGTGCCAGCAGCCAAGAGAGAGCGGGGGGGCGAGAGACCCAGTACTTC

J: TRBJ2-1
size: .
D: TRBD2
V: TRBV11-2
CDR3: CASRTQFGEGQANEQFF
DNA: TGTGCCAGCCGCACACAATTCGGGGAGGGCCAAGCGAATGAGCAGTTCTTC

J: TRBJ2-3
size: few
D: TRBD2
V: TRBV12-3/TRBV12-4
CDR3: CASSLVASGVRNTQYF
DNA: TGTGCCAGCAGTTTAGTTGCTAGCGGGGTCAGGAATACGCAGTATTTT

J: TRBJ2-3
size: .
D: TRBD2
V: TRBV7-2
CDR3: CASRRTSGGLRPSTDTQYF
DNA: TGTGCCAGCAGACGGACTAGCGGGGGGTTAAGACCGAGCACAGATACGCAGTATTTT

J: TRBJ2-3
size: few
D: .
V: TRBV24-1
CDR3: CATRAGGTDTQYF
DNA: TGTGCCACCAGGGCAGGGGGCACAGATACGCAGTATTTT

J: TRBJ1-2
size: few
D: .
V: TRBV29-1
CDR3: CSVEGDKAGYTF
DNA: TGCAGCGTTGAGGGGGACAAGGCAGGCTACACCTTC

J: TRBJ2-2
size: few
D: .
V: TRBV5-1
CDR3: CASSLVEGPGELFF
DNA: TGCGCCAGCAGCTTGGTGGAGGGACCCGGGGAGCTGTTTTTT

J: TRBJ2-5
size: .
D: .
V: TRBV12-3/TRBV12-4
CDR3: CASSLSVETQYF
DNA: TGTGCCAGCAGTTTATCCGTTGAGACCCAGTACTTC

J: TRBJ2-7
size: .
D: .
V: TRBV20-1
CDR3: CSARQGNHEQYF
DNA: TGCAGTGCTCGGCAGGGGAACCACGAGCAGTACTTC

J: TRBJ2-1
size: .
D: TRBD2
V: TRBV12-3/TRBV12-4
CDR3: CASRRWERGGNEQFF
DNA: TGTGCCAGCAGGCGGTGGGAGCGGGGGGGTAATGAGCAGTTCTTC

J: TRBJ1-5
size: .
D: TRBD1
V: TRBV27
CDR3: CASSLDGDSHQPQHF
DNA: TGTGCCAGCAGTTTAGATGGGGACAGCCATCAGCCCCAGCATTTT

J: TRBJ2-3
size: few
D: TRBD1
V: TRBV5-1
CDR3: CASSWTGETDTQYF
DNA: TGCGCCAGCAGCTGGACAGGAGAGACAGATACGCAGTATTTT

J: TRBJ1-2
size: .
D: TRBD1
V: TRBV12-3/TRBV12-4
CDR3: CASSARQGVDGYTF
DNA: TGTGCCAGCAGTGCGAGACAGGGAGTTGATGGCTACACCTTC

J: TRBJ2-7
size: .
D: TRBD2
V: TRBV28
CDR3: CASRPGLAGCTQYF
DNA: TGTGCCAGCAGGCCCGGACTAGCGGGCTGTACCCAGTACTTC